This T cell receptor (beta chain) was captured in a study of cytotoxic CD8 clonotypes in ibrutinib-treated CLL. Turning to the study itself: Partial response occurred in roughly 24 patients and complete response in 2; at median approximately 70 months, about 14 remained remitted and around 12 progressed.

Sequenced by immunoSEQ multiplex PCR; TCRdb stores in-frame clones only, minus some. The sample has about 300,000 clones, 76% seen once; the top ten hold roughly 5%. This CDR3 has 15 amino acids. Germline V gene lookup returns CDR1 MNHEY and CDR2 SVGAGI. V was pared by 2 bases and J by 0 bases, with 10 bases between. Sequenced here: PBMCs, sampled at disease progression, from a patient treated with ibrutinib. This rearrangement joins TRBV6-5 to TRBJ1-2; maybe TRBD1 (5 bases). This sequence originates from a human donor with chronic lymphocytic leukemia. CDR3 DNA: TGTGCCAGCAGTTACGGGCAGGGAACTAACTATGGCTACACCTTC. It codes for CASSYGQGTNYGYTF.